The 2 T cell receptor beta chains reported below all come from one sample, sequenced in a study of OX40 agonist ivuxolimab in advanced cancers. TCRdb's table, derived via immunoSEQ multiplex PCR, lists solely in-frame clones and lacks some. The sample includes about 40,000 clones, approximately 80% of them seen just once. Sequences were derived from CD4+ or CD8+ T cells sorted from blood, sampled in a trial of the OX40 agonist ivuxolimab. Receptors were obtained from an adult with an advanced solid tumor such as melanoma, head and neck, liver or kidney cancer.

The V and J genes are TRBV7-9 and TRBJ1-4; D call uncertain. From germline, CDR1 is SEHNR and CDR2 FQNEAQ (reference sequence). This CDR3 has 14 amino acids. V lost 3 bases and J 0 bases, leaving 5 bases between the germline ends. CDR3 nucleotides: TGTGCCAGCAGCTTTAAATCAACTAATGAAAAACTGTTTTTT. The encoded protein is CASSFKSTNEKLFF. Together with reference TRBV7-9 and TRBJ1-4, the CDR3 gives the full variable domain: DTGVSQNPRHKITKRGQNVTFRCDPISEHNRLYWYRQTLGQGPEFLTYFQNEAQLEKSRLLSDRFSAERPKGSFSTLEIQRTEQGDSAMYLCASSFKSTNEKLFFGSGTQLSVL.

This clone appeared a few times. CDR3 sequence reads: CASSLGGGQSYEQYF. CDR3 bases: TGTGCCAGCAGCTTGGGAGGGGGCCAGTCCTACGAGCAGTACTTC. The genes are TRBV5-4 and TRBJ2-7; 7 nucleotides align to TRBD1. CDR1 SGHNT and CDR2 YYREEE come from the germline V gene (reference sequence). The CDR3 contains 15 residues. V trimming: 0 bases; J trimming: 1 base; junction bases outside the gene matches: 4.